The entry below describes one TCR beta chain. Its antigen has not been determined. No base-level quality is on record; no much larger clone is a single base apart. The sample comes from a study of blood T cell repertoires in COVID-19 (dated by TCRdb to about 2020). Regarding the study in general: The collaborator samples originated in the United States, Italy and Spain and spanned the acute and convalescent phases of COVID-19. The prospective study material was composed of cDNA or gDNA derived from T cells, B-cell-depleted T cells, or PBMCs. Deeply sampled blood TCRbeta repertoires from subjects exposed to, actively infected with, or recovered from COVID-19 were included in the dataset. The repertoires were made available in a free public database intended to serve as a resource for research on the immune response to SARS-CoV-2. The samples were drawn from two sources: the first 160 participants of the ongoing ImmuneRACE study, and 1,200 or so subjects contributed by 6 global collaborators. The sample metadata nearly always contained a de-identified subject ID, COVID-19 status, age in years and sex. Where available, HLA class I and class II types were taken from metadata supplied by the sample provider and were not determined by assay-based typing.

TCRbeta CDR3 regions were amplified from genomic DNA by means of the immunoSEQ Assay, a bias-controlled multiplex PCR. In the authors' own workflow: Within the assay, amplification of reference gene primers was used to estimate how many nucleated cells each sample contained. Sequence reads were collapsed and filtered to measure the absolute abundance of every unique TCRbeta CDR3 rearrangement. For each sample, productive Simpson clonality was calculated as the square root of Simpson's diversity index across productive rearrangements. TCRdb took this table from immuneACCESS and kept in-frame rearrangements with V and J called. Such tables lack part of the clones; where checked against another copy, unresolved V genes explain under half of the gap, and the rest is unexplained. The V and J calls and clone size were taken over from that table, and D and trimming were inferred from the DNA. The sample includes hundreds of thousands of clones, with under 90% observed a single time. The ten largest clones take up 1.8% of the sample.

V is pared back by 0 bases and J by 8 bases, with 12 bases lying between the germline termini. From a lookup of the germline V gene, CDR1 and CDR2 are SGHRS and YFSETQ. The cysteine opens and the phenylalanine closes a CDR3 of 15 amino acids. The retained sequence is limited to the CDR3, 45 bases, with the frame set at the first base. In Seattle, one collaborating source enrolled patients while the infection was active and tracked those patients longitudinally over the course of disease. Whole blood was collected in K2EDTA tubes by collaborating institutions according to the institutions' own protocols. For TCRbeta analysis, collaborators shipped samples as frozen whole blood, isolated PBMCs, or DNA extracted from either of those sample types. What the research found in general, with its limitations: Clinical and demographic metadata were provided uncurated, with the amount varying by source and participant.

The chain is encoded by TRBV5-1 joined to TRBJ1-6, and possibly TRBD1, on 5 matching bases. Sequenced input: peripheral blood. This TCR derives from a woman younger than 45 with COVID-19, enrolled during active disease. The CDR3 protein sequence reads: CASSLAQGSDSPLHF. The nucleotide sequence reads TGCGCCAGCAGCTTGGCCCAGGGTTCGGATTCACCCCTCCACTTT.